This T cell receptor beta chain was obtained from a study of T cell responses to AZD1222 COVID-19 vaccine. CDR1 is LGHNA, CDR2 YSLEER, per germline. The CDR3 has 16 residues. Trimming at V came to 1 base and at J to 3 bases, leaving 7 bases not matched to a gene. Comments on this clone: Its antigen is unknown.

Generated by immunoSEQ multiplex PCR, the TCRdb table keeps only in-frame clones and is missing some. Here the sample spans fewer than 110,000 clones, approximately 88% being singletons. Study observations and caveats: Donor demographics were predominantly white British with a female majority; clonal diversity may be underestimated. Spike-wide vaccine-associated CD4 TCRs dominated at 160-218 and 743-854. Reports say nearly half of spike-specific TCRs go after unmutated variant regions.

The chain joins TRBV4-3 to TRBJ2-7; the match to TRBD2 covers 9 bases. The sample consisted of peripheral blood, taken on day 0 of AZD1222 vaccination. This receptor was obtained from an adult in good health. In nucleotides, the CDR3 is TGCGCCAGCAGCCAAGGCGGCGGGAGGGTAAACTACGAGCAGTACTTC. Protein sequence: CASSQGGGRVNYEQYF.